The next 20 T cell receptor beta chains were all read from a single sample in a study of beta chain features in type 1 diabetes. TCRB transcripts that were expressed got sequenced, as all of the isolated RNA had been reverse transcribed. The protocol was immunoSEQ multiplex PCR, while the TCRdb copy is restricted to in-frame clones and leaves out a portion. The sample lists about 620,000 clones, 15% to 19% occurring once. Sequences were obtained from naive CD4+ T cells from blood. The source is a man aged 18 to 29 in good health.

The chain carries TRBV9 and TRBJ2-5, with D perhaps TRBD1 (6 bases). This CDR3 spans 14 amino acids. Germline-derived CDR1 and CDR2 are SGDLS and YYNGEE. V shed 3 bases and J shed 5 bases, with 14 bases lying between them. The CDR3 region is CASSGQGTRETQYF. CDR3 bases: TGTGCCAGCAGCGGCCAGGGGACCCGTGAGACCCAGTACTTC.

The rearrangement uses TRBV7-3 and TRBJ2-7; 9 bases match TRBD2. CDR1 SGHTA and CDR2 FQGTGA come from the germline V gene. V was clipped by 1 base and J by 2 bases; unmatched bases: 3. This CDR3 contains 15 residues. The CDR3, as DNA: TGTGCCAGCAGCTTAAATAGCGGGGGACCCTACGAGCAGTACTTC. This gives the protein CASSLNSGGPYEQYF.

The DNA of the CDR3 is TGTGCCAGCACTGGGAGGCGGGGGGACGGAGAGACCCAGTACTTC. As protein: CASTGRRGDGETQYF. The chain combines TRBV7-9 with TRBJ2-5; TRBD2 aligns across 8 bases. Germline V lookup: CDR1 SEHNR, CDR2 FQNEAQ (reference sequence). The CDR3 consists of 15 residues. V shed 7 bases, J shed 4 bases, and the junction held 11 bases outside the gene matches.

The V gene is TRBV6-5, the J gene TRBJ1-1; possible D gene TRBD1, 5 bases. The CDR3 runs 13 residues. The V and J ends lost 0 bases and 4 bases respectively, with 6 bases between them. Per the germline V gene, CDR1 is MNHEY and CDR2 is SVGAGI. The CDR3 region is CASSYSGATEAFF. In DNA form, the CDR3 reads TGTGCCAGCAGTTACTCAGGGGCCACTGAAGCTTTCTTT.

This clone has only a few counts. Written as DNA, the CDR3 is TGCGCCAGCAGCTGGACGACAGTCTCCTACGAGCAGTACTTC. Translation gives CASSWTTVSYEQYF. The V call is TRBV5-1, the J call TRBJ2-7, with D possibly being TRBD1 (5 bases). This CDR3 has 14 residues. The germline gives CDR1 SGHRS, CDR2 YFSETQ. V was clipped by 3 bases and J by 0 bases, with 10 bases between them.

J is TRBJ2-3 and V is TRBV5-1, with D perhaps given as TRBD1 or TRBD2 (5 bases each). The CDR3 runs to 13 residues. V was clipped by 0 bases and J by 6 bases, with 8 bases between them. Germline CDR1 reads SGHRS; CDR2 reads YFSETQ. The CDR3 nucleotides are TGCGCCAGCAGCTTGGATAGGGACGATACGCAGTATTTT. This translates into CASSLDRDDTQYF.

The table lists this clone with a few counts. V is TRBV25-1 and J is TRBJ1-3; D ambiguous. The V and J ends lost 5 bases and 2 bases respectively, with 7 bases between them. Germline V lookup: CDR1 MGHDK, CDR2 SYGVNS. This CDR3 is 13 amino acids long. CDR3 residues: CASSRETGNTIYF. In DNA, the CDR3 is TGTGCCAGCAGTCGGGAGACTGGAAACACCATATATTTT.

This chain links TRBV7-2 with TRBJ2-7; D is uncertain. The germline V gene has CDR1 SGHTA and CDR2 FQGNSA. The CDR3 covers 15 residues. With 7 bases removed from V and 4 bases from J, the gap between germline ends came to 20 bases. CDR3 residues: CASNPSGQAAYEQYF. CDR3 coding DNA: TGTGCCAGCAACCCATCCGGGCAGGCCGCGTACGAGCAGTACTTC. Based on the CDR3 plus reference TRBV7-2 and TRBJ2-7, the full variable domain is GAGVSQSPSNKVTEKGKDVELRCDPISGHTALYWYRQSLGQGLEFLIYFQGNSAPDKSGLPSDRFSAERTGGSVSTLTIQRTQQEDSAVYLCASNPSGQAAYEQYFGPGTRLTVT.

The J gene is TRBJ1-6, the V gene TRBV6-1; D may be TRBD1 (6 bases). This CDR3 region has 14 residues. V shed 6 bases and J shed 5 bases, with 11 bases lying between them. Germline CDR1 and CDR2: MNHNS and SASEGT. The CDR3 nucleotides are TGTGCCAGCAGGACAGGTTTCGATAATTCACCCCTCCACTTT. Translating gives CASRTGFDNSPLHF.

This chain links TRBV21-1 with TRBJ2-3; the table's D call, TRBD1, was not checked against the DNA. TRBV21-1 is classified as a pseudogene. The CDR3 has 18 amino acids. CDR3 DNA: TGTGCCAGCAGCCATGAAGCGGCCGGGACAGGGCGCACAGATACGCAGTATTTT. It translates to CASSHEAAGTGRTDTQYF.

This clone has only a few counts. The CDR3 reads CAPRQGSGNTIYF. The CDR3 region has the DNA TGTGCCCCCCGACAGGGCTCTGGAAACACCATATATTTT. V gene TRBV9 combines with J gene TRBJ1-3, with 7 nucleotides matching TRBD1. The CDR3 extends over 13 amino acids. Germline trimming cut 10 bases from V and 0 bases from J; bases unmatched to any gene: 4. From germline, CDR1 is SGDLS and CDR2 YYNGEE.

The chain recombines TRBV6-6 with TRBJ2-1; 13 nucleotides line up with TRBD2. CDR1 MNHNY and CDR2 SVGAGI come from the germline V gene (reference sequence). Trimming cost V 6 bases and J 10 bases; bases outside gene matches: 3. The CDR3 extends over 13 amino acids. CDR3 coding DNA: TGTGCCAGCAGGGAGACTAGCGGGGGGGAGCAGTTCTTC. Its translation is CASRETSGGEQFF.

This clone was seen only once. This chain joins TRBV7-3 and TRBJ2-5; perhaps D is TRBD1 or TRBD2 (5 bases each). CDR3 length equals 16 residues. The V end lost 2 bases, the J end lost 1 base, and 14 bases lay between the germline ends. From germline, CDR1 is SGHTA and CDR2 FQGTGA. CDR3 sequence reads: CASSLVAGSLQETQYF. As DNA, the CDR3 is TGTGCCAGCAGCTTAGTGGCAGGGAGTCTCCAAGAGACCCAGTACTTC. Filled out from reference TRBV7-3 and TRBJ2-5, the complete variable domain reads GAGVSQTPSNKVTEKGKYVELRCDPISGHTALYWYRQSLGQGPEFLIYFQGTGAADDSGLPNDRFFAVRPEGSVSTLKIQRTERGDSAVYLCASSLVAGSLQETQYFGPGTRLLVL.

This clone was seen only a few times. V gene TRBV30 combines with J gene TRBJ2-6, with a tentative D call TRBD2 (5 bases). This CDR3 is 14 amino acids long. The germline CDR1 and CDR2 sequences are GTSNPN and SVGIG (reference sequence). V gave up 7 bases and J gave up 3 bases, with 13 bases separating them. CDR3 in amino acids: CASFEGGGANVLTF. CDR3 coding DNA: TGTGCCTCCTTCGAGGGCGGTGGGGCCAACGTCCTGACTTTC.

A few counts support this clone. The chain links TRBV7-9 to TRBJ2-5; D not certain. The germline V and J ends were trimmed by 1 base and 3 bases, with 12 bases remaining between them. In germline, CDR1 is SEHNR, CDR2 FQNEAQ (reference sequence). The CDR3 length is 15 residues. CDR3 region: CASSLDRAEKETQYF. CDR3 bases: TGTGCCAGCAGCTTAGATCGGGCAGAAAAAGAGACCCAGTACTTC.

The V call is TRBV2, the J call TRBJ2-2; D is ambiguous. V was clipped by 5 bases and J by 5 bases, with 12 bases between them. The CDR3 is made up of 14 amino acids. From germline, CDR1 is SNHLY and CDR2 FYNNEI. The CDR3 region is CASSTGRRTGELFF. Here the CDR3 DNA reads TGTGCCAGCAGTACGGGTCGCCGGACCGGGGAGCTGTTTTTT.

This clone was counted ten times or more. V is TRBV4-3 and J is TRBJ2-7; no clear D. Germline V CDR1 and CDR2: LGHNA, YSLEER. V lost 1 base, J lost 9 bases, and 7 bases lay in between. This CDR3 is built from 11 residues. CDR3 amino acids: CASSQGPRQYF. In DNA, the CDR3 is TGCGCCAGCAGCCAAGGACCTCGGCAGTACTTC.

This clone came up a few times. The rearrangement uses TRBV2 and TRBJ2-1, with TRBD2 matching 13 bases. Germline lookup yields CDR1 SNHLY and CDR2 FYNNEI. The CDR3 is 14 residues long. V was clipped by 6 bases and J by 7 bases; unmatched bases: 3. The CDR3 region has the DNA TGTGCCAGCAGAAGGACTAGCGGGAGAAATGAGCAGTTCTTC. Translating gives CASRRTSGRNEQFF.

In this sample, this clone turned up a few times. In the same sample, other DNA sequences code for this CDR3. The genes are TRBV4-1 and TRBJ1-3; D call uncertain. Germline V gives CDR1 MGHRA, CDR2 YSYEKL. With 4 bases removed from V and 0 bases from J, the gap between germline ends came to 7 bases. This CDR3 region has 14 residues. The CDR3 here is CASSRTSSGNTIYF. CDR3 coding DNA: TGCGCCAGCAGCCGGACCTCCTCTGGAAACACCATATATTTT.

The gene calls are TRBV5-6 and TRBJ2-2; maybe TRBD1 (6 bases). Germline CDR1 is SGHDT and CDR2 is YYEEEE. CDR3 length: 14 amino acids. Trimming cost V 2 bases and J 6 bases, with 11 bases left between them. The CDR3, as DNA: TGTGCCAGCAGCTTCCAGGGGACGGCCGGGGAGCTGTTTTTT. Its protein product is CASSFQGTAGELFF. The variable domain in full, completed from reference TRBV5-6 and TRBJ2-2, reads DAGVTQSPTHLIKTRGQQVTLRCSPKSGHDTVSWYQQALGQGPQFIFQYYEEEERQRGNFPDRFSGHQFPNYSSELNVNALLLGDSALYLCASSFQGTAGELFFGEGSRLTVL.